A single sample gave rise to the 5 T cell receptor beta chains below, sequenced in a study of Ad26.COV2.S vaccination and SARS-CoV-2 variants. The treatment: roughly 18 received Ad26.COV2.S at low or high dose, single or two shots; roughly five received placebo; per-sample allocation not given. Day 63 after the first vaccine or placebo injection was the time point for sampling. Data came from immunoSEQ multiplex PCR; TCRdb stores just in-frame clones and leaves some out. The sample has around 400,000 clones; approximately 90% are singletons. Source: peripheral blood, taken in a trial of Ad26.COV2.S vaccine versus placebo. The receptor set was obtained from a person between 18 and 65 years old who received the Ad26.COV2.S COVID-19 vaccine or a placebo.

This chain uses TRBV9 with TRBJ2-5, with D perhaps TRBD1 (5 bases). Germline V gives CDR1 SGDLS, CDR2 YYNGEE. Trimming cost V 0 bases and J 5 bases, with 11 bases left between them. The CDR3 is 14 amino acids. CDR3 sequence (DNA): TGTGCCAGCAGCGTAGATGGGGCTAGGGAGACCCAGTACTTC. Its protein product is CASSVDGARETQYF.

V gene TRBV5-1 combines with J gene TRBJ1-2; 9 nucleotides match TRBD1. The CDR3 length is 14 residues. With V trimmed by 0 bases and J by 8 bases, 5 bases remained unmatched. Per the germline V gene, CDR1 is SGHRS and CDR2 is YFSETQ. This chain's CDR3 is CASSLAGTGLGYTF. The CDR3 nucleotides are TGCGCCAGCAGCTTGGCCGGGACAGGGTTGGGCTACACCTTC. The whole variable domain, filled in from reference TRBV5-1 and TRBJ1-2, reads KAGVTQTPRYLIKTRGQQVTLSCSPISGHRSVSWYQQTPGQGLQFLFEYFSETQRNKGNFPGRFSGRQFSNSRSEMNVSTLELGDSALYLCASSLAGTGLGYTFGSGTRLTVV.

The chain has TRBV6-6 and TRBJ1-2; no definite D call. This CDR3 comprises 13 residues. Germline-derived CDR1 and CDR2 are MNHNY and SVGAGI (reference sequence). The V gene lost 3 bases and the J gene lost 4 bases, with 9 bases spanning the gap. The CDR3 DNA follows: TGTGCCAGCAGTTATCCCCAGAGCTATGGCTACACCTTC. Amino acids: CASSYPQSYGYTF.

The chain employs TRBV2 and TRBJ1-4; D is unclear. Germline-derived CDR1 and CDR2 are SNHLY and FYNNEI. Trimming stripped 0 bases from V and 7 bases from J, with 12 bases between. The CDR3 runs to 15 residues. The CDR3 nucleotides are TGTGCCAGCAGTGAAGCGCTGGCAGACACTGAAAAACTGTTTTTT. It specifies CASSEALADTEKLFF. The full variable domain, completed using reference TRBV2 and TRBJ1-4, is EPEVTQTPSHQVTQMGQEVILRCVPISNHLYFYWYRQILGQKVEFLVSFYNNEISEKSEIFDDQFSVERPDGSNFTLKIRSTKLEDSAMYFCASSEALADTEKLFFGSGTQLSVL.

The chain uses TRBV6-1 and TRBJ2-3; D gene uncertain. Trimming removed 2 bases from V and 6 bases from J, with 12 bases in between. This CDR3 contains 14 residues. Germline assignment: CDR1 MNHNS and CDR2 SASEGT. The DNA for the CDR3 is TGTGCCAGCAGTGAAACGAACGAGCCGGATACGCAGTATTTT. It yields the protein CASSETNEPDTQYF.